A single T cell receptor (beta chain) is shown here with its context. The germline V and J ends were trimmed by 8 bases and 3 bases, with 8 bases remaining between them. The CDR3 is made up of 11 amino acids. The germline gives CDR1 MNHEY, CDR2 SVGAGI. The PCR employed 60 Vbeta primers together with 13 Jbeta primers. Assay used: immunoSEQ multiplex PCR; TCRdb lists only in-frame clones, some missing. The sample holds about 160,000 clones, 84% seen once. The data were obtained in a study of cytomegalovirus exposure and HLA in healthy donors. Sample: PBMCs. The V and J genes are TRBV6-5 and TRBJ2-7; maybe TRBD1 (6 bases). The sequence was collected from a man aged 25 to 40 in good health and CMV-seronegative. The CDR3: CASGRGYEQYF. In nucleotides, the CDR3 is TGTGCCAGCGGCAGGGGCTACGAGCAGTACTTC.